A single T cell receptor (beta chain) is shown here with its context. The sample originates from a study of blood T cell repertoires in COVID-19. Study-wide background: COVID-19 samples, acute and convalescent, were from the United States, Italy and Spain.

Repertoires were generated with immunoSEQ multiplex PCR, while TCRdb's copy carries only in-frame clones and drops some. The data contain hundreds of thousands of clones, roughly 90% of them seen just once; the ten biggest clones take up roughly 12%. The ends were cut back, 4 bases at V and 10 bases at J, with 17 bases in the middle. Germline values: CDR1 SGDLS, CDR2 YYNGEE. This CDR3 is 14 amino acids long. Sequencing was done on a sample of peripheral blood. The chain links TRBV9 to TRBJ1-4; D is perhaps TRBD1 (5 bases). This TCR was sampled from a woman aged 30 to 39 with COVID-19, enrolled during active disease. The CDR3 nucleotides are TGTGCCAGCAGCCCTTCCCAGGGTTTTGGAAAACTGTTTTTT. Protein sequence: CASSPSQGFGKLFF.